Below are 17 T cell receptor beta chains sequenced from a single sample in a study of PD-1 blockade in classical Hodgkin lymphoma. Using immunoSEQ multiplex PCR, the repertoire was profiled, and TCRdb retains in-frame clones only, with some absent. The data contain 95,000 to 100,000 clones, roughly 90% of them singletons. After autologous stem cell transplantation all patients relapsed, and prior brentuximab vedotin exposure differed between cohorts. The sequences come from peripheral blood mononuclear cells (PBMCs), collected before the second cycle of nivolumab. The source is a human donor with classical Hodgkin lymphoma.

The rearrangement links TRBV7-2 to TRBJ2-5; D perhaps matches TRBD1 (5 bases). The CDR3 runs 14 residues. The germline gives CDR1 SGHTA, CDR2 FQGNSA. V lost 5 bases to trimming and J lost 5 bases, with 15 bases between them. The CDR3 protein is CASSPIGARETQYF. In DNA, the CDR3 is TGTGCCAGCAGCCCGATTGGGGCAAGGGAGACCCAGTACTTC.

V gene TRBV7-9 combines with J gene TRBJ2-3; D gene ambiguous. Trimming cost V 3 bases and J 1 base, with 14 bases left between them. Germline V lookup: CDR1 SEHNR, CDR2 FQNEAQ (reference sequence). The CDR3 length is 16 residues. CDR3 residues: CASSFLRQAGTDTQYF. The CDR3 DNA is TGTGCCAGCAGCTTTTTGAGGCAGGCGGGCACAGATACGCAGTATTTT.

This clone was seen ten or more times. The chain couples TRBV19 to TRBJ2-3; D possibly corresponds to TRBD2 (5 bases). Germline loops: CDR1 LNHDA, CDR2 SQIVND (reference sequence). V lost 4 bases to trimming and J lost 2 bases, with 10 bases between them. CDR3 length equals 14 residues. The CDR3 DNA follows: TGTGCCAGTAGTAAGGGAGAGATCACAGATACGCAGTATTTT. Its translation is CASSKGEITDTQYF.

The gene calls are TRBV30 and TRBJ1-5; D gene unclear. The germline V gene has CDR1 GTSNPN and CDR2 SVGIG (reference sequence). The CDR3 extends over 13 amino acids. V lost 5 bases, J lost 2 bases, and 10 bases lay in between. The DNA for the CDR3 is TGTGCCTGGGCCCCGAGGGGCAATCAGCCCCAGCATTTT. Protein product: CAWAPRGNQPQHF.

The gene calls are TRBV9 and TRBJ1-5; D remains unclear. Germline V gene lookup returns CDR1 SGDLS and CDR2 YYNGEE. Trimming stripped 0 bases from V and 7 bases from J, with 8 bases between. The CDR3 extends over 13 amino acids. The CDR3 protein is CASSVAGGQPQHF. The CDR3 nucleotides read TGTGCCAGCAGCGTAGCGGGAGGGCAGCCCCAGCATTTT.

CDR3: CASSFNWNTEAFF. CDR3 DNA sequence: TGTGCCAGCAGCTTCAATTGGAACACTGAAGCTTTCTTT. The chain combines TRBV11-3 with TRBJ1-1, with D unclear. V was pared by 3 bases and J by 1 base, with 6 bases between. In germline, CDR1 is SGHNT, CDR2 YENEEA. CDR3 length: 13 amino acids.

The CDR3: CASSEDPQETQYF. The CDR3 nucleotides are TGTGCCAGCAGCGAAGACCCGCAAGAGACCCAGTACTTC. V and J are TRBV7-3 and TRBJ2-5, with D unresolved. CDR1 is SGHTA, CDR2 FQGTGA, per germline. CDR3 size: 13 residues. The germline V and J ends were trimmed by 5 bases and 2 bases, with 9 bases remaining between them.

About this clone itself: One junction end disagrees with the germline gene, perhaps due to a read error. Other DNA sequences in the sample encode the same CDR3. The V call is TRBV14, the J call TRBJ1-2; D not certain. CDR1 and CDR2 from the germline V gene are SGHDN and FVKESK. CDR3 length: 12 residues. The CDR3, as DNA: TGCGCCAGCAGCCAAAGTAGAAACCAATACACCTTC. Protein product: CASSQSRNQYTF. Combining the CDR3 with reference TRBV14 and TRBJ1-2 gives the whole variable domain EAGVTQFPSHSVIEKGQTVTLRCDPISGHDNLYWYRRVMGKEIKFLLHFVKESKQDESGMPNNRFLAERTGGTYSTLKVQPAELEDSGVYFCASSQSRNQYTFGSGTRLTVV.

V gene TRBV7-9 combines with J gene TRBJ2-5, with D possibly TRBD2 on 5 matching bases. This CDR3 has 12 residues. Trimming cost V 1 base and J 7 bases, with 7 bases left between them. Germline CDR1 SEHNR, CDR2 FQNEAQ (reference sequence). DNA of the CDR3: TGTGCCAGCAGCTTAGGAGGGCCGACCCAGTACTTC. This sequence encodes CASSLGGPTQYF.

Here the CDR3 reads CATSKTLPGSRSQHF. CDR3 DNA: TGTGCCACCAGCAAGACCCTACCGGGATCCAGGTCCCAGCATTTT. The rearrangement joins TRBV15 to TRBJ1-5; D is unresolved. The germline CDR1 and CDR2 sequences are LNHNV and YYDKDF (reference sequence). The CDR3 has 15 amino acids. V was shortened by 4 bases and J by 11 bases, with 21 bases between the two germline ends.

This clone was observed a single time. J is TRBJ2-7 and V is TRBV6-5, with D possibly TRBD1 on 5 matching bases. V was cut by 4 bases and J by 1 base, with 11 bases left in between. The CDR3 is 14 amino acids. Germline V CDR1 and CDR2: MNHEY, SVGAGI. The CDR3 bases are TGTGCCAGCAGTTCGCGGACACCTTCCTACGAGCAGTACTTC. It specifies CASSSRTPSYEQYF.

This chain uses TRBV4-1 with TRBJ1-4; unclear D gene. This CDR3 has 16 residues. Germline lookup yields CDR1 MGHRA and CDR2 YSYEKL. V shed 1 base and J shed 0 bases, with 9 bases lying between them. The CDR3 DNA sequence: TGCGCCAGCAGCCAAGGTTTTGGAGCAACTAATGAAAAACTGTTTTTT. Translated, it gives CASSQGFGATNEKLFF.

The CDR3 here is CASSAGLQGLVSYGYTF. In DNA, the CDR3 is TGTGCCAGCAGTGCGGGTCTCCAGGGCTTAGTTAGCTATGGCTACACCTTC. The chain combines TRBV5-4 with TRBJ1-2; perhaps TRBD1 as D (5 bases). The CDR3 extends over 17 amino acids. CDR1 is SGHNT and CDR2 is YYREEE in the germline V gene (reference sequence). V lost 5 bases to trimming and J lost 4 bases, with 24 bases between them.

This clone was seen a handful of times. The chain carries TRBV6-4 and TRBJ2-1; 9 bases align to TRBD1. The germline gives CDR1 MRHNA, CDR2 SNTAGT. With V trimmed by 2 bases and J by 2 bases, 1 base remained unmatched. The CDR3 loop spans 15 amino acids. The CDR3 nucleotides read TGTGCCAGCAGTGACAACAGGGGGCCCTACAATGAGCAGTTCTTC. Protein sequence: CASSDNRGPYNEQFF.

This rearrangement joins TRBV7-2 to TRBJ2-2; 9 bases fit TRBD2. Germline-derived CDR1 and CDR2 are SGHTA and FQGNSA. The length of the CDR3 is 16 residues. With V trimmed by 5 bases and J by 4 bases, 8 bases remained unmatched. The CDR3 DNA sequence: TGTGCCAGCAGCCGATTAGCGGGGGCCCCCACCGGGGAGCTGTTTTTT. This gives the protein CASSRLAGAPTGELFF.

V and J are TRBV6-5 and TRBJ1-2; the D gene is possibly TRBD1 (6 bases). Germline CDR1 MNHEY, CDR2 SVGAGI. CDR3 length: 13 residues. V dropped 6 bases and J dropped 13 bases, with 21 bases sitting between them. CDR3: CASRDEGRTASTF. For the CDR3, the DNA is TGTGCCAGCAGAGATGAGGGGCGGACAGCCTCCACCTTC.

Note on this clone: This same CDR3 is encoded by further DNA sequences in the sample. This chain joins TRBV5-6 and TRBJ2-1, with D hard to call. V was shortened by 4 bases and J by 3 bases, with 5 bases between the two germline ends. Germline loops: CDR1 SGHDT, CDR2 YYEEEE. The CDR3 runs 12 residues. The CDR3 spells CASSLIYNEQFF. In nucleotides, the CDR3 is TGTGCCAGCAGCCTGATCTACAATGAGCAGTTCTTC.